This T cell receptor beta chain derives from a study of T cells in Graves' hyperthyroidism and ophthalmopathy (dated by TCRdb to between 2018 and 2020). At the level of the whole study: Peripheral blood samples were taken at the time of initial diagnosis, prior to any treatment. TCR V-J signatures able to tell the groups apart were searched for in a discovery cohort of 90 to 100 patients, of whom 43 had Graves' ophthalmopathy and about 60 had stable Graves' hyperthyroidism. Whether ophthalmopathy could be predicted prospectively was tested in an independent validation cohort made up of about 18 hyperthyroidism patients plus 17 patients who later progressed to ophthalmopathy. The roughly 90 discovery patients were divided at random into training and test sets in a 7:3 ratio. In addition, the study compared T-cell repertoires in thyroid tissue and in blood from roughly six Graves' hyperthyroidism patients. TCR Vbeta CDR3 sequencing of fewer than 150 peripheral blood samples (fewer than 45 ophthalmopathy, 70 to 85 hyperthyroidism and about 17 progressor patients) is reported in the paper. After blood sampling, hyperthyroidism patients were treated with methimazole at a starting dose of 30 mg daily, and ophthalmopathy patients were treated with high-dose intravenous methylprednisolone.

The TCR beta CDR3 regions were amplified from RNA transcripts. The first round of RT-PCR for the TCR CDR3 was performed with the HTBI primer set and the Qiagen OneStep RT-PCR kit. Libraries were constructed in a second round of multiplex PCR, after which size selection and purification were performed. Libraries were sequenced paired-end with 100 bp reads on an Illumina HiSeq2000. In the paper's pipeline: SOAPnuke was used to process the raw data, throwing out any read that contained adapters or uncalled bases, had a mean Phred below 15, or lacked an exact constant-primer or identifier match. COPE v1.2.5 was used to merge high-quality paired reads, and clonotypes were defined as unique nucleotide sequences. Clonotypes were aligned to IMGT TRBV, TRBD and TRBJ reference segments using MiTCR v1.1. Only V-J combinations with frequency above 0.0001, covering about 99% of repertoires, were analysed. The TCS score was defined as the ratio of F50 (clonal expansion) to E x V (chaos), calculated using BLOSUM62-based TCRdist between CDR3 peptides within each V-J. Welch's t-statistics and random forest reduced fewer than 600 V-J features to about 12, which were used in a naive Bayes classifier (R e1071). TCRdb redid the processing of the public reads, applying fastp at Q25 and MiXCR, and retained in-frame beta chains. Entries are consolidated by CDR3 protein sequence, retaining the most common genes and DNA. The V and J calls reflect TCRdb's pipeline rather than the authors' work. This sample comprises 550,000 to 800,000 distinct CDR3 sequences, roughly 17% of them detected only once. The ten top clones hold under 9.5% of the sample.

CDR1 and CDR2 were assigned from the germline V gene (reference sequence) as SEHNR and FQNEAQ. The CDR3 sequence holds 12 residues, the cysteine and phenylalanine included. The retained sequence is limited to the CDR3, 36 bases, with the frame set at the first base. A distance of 9 bases separates the germline ends of V and J, which lose 1 base and 9 bases respectively. The paper's findings and limits, for the study overall: No statistical method was used to set the sample size in advance, and investigators knew the group allocation. Ophthalmopathy was separated from stable hyperthyroidism by a 13 V-J signature model, with approximately 90% sensitivity and roughly 81% specificity obtained in cross-validation and 80%/75% obtained in testing. Most expanded thyroid clonotypes (frequency above 0.001) were also detected in blood, a finding suggesting that blood repertoires may reflect thyroid immune responses. In validation, the model predicted progression to ophthalmopathy a median of about 6.8 months before onset, with about 67% sensitivity and about 75% specificity.

Worth noting for this clonotype: What this receptor recognizes is not known. No much larger clone is present one base from it, and per-base qualities are unavailable.

Stable Graves' hyperthyroidism was defined as the absence of progression to ophthalmopathy over 18 months of follow-up. Hyperthyroidism patients were aged 18 to 65 years and newly diagnosed, with disease duration of less than 2 months. The study excluded patients with uncontrolled infections, other autoimmune diseases, pregnancy or lactation. Diagnoses relied on clinical symptoms, serum thyroxine and TRAb, thyroid ultrasound and orbital computed tomography. Ficoll-Paque density gradient centrifugation was used to isolate PBMCs from under 11 ml of fresh peripheral blood. Total RNA was extracted using Trizol reagent, and RNA quality was assessed on an Agilent 2100 Bioanalyzer.

The chain couples TRBV7-9 to TRBJ1-1; the D gene assignment is ambiguous. The sample comprised blood. This clonotype originated in a man younger than 35 with Graves' hyperthyroidism. The DNA sequence follows: TGTGCCAGCAGCTTAGGTCCACAGAAAGCTTTCTTT. Its amino acids are CASSLGPQKAFF.